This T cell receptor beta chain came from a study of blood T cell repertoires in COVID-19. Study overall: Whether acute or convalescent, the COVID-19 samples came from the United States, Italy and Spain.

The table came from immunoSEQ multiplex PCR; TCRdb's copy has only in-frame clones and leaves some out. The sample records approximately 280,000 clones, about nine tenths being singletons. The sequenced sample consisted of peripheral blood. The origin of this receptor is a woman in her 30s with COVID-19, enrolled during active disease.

This CDR3 is CASSISGRASVGELFF. The CDR3 nucleotides read TGTGCCAGCAGTATTAGCGGGAGGGCCTCGGTCGGGGAGCTGTTTTTT. The rearrangement joins TRBV2 to TRBJ2-2; 11 bases agree with TRBD2. V lost 5 bases and J lost 7; bases outside the gene matches: 9. Germline CDR1 SNHLY, CDR2 FYNNEI. This CDR3 spans 16 amino acids.